These T cell receptor beta chains were read from a single sample in a study of T-cell reconstitution after alpha-beta-depleted transplantation in children. TCRdb fed the PCR reads into MiXCR, producing one record per CDR3 protein. The sample lists about 830,000 distinct CDR3 sequences, roughly 15% occurring once. Sequenced material: PBMCs, mostly from graft donor cells, taken 360 days after TCRalphabeta/CD19-depleted stem cell transplant. These receptors all come from a male patient younger than 18 who had a stem cell transplant for acute lymphoblastic leukemia, so the T cells may come from the graft donor. CDR3s include the opening cysteine and the closing phenylalanine or tryptophan. A D gene is named only where the DNA matches it firmly. Expanded clones get a size class; other rows say once, few or many, or leave the size out.

>-|-|TRBV7-8|TRBJ2-7
CASSSRGSWVDSYEQYF
TGTGCCAGCAGCTCAAGAGGATCGTGGGTGGATTCCTACGAGCAGTACTTC
>-|few|TRBV11-2|TRBJ2-3
CASSLDEGGTNLRGTDTQYF
TGTGCCAGCAGCTTAGATGAGGGGGGGACTAACCTCCGGGGCACAGATACGCAGTATTTT
>-|few|TRBV9|TRBJ1-2
CASSVDPVVYYGYTF
TGTGCCAGCAGCGTAGACCCGGTCGTGTACTATGGCTACACCTTC
>-|-|TRBV6-2/TRBV6-3|TRBJ2-1
CASSYPIVNEQFF
TGTGCCAGCAGTTACCCTATTGTCAATGAGCAGTTCTTC
>TRBD2|few|TRBV7-2|TRBJ2-1
CASSLAPGLAGANEQFF
TGTGCCAGCAGCTTAGCCCCAGGACTAGCGGGAGCTAATGAGCAGTTCTTC
>TRBD1|-|TRBV7-2|TRBJ2-7
CASSLASQGAYEQYF
TGTGCCAGCAGCTTAGCGTCCCAGGGGGCGTACGAGCAGTACTTC
>TRBD1|-|TRBV5-1|TRBJ2-3
CASMSRDRLTWLAGDTQYF
TGCGCCAGCATGTCCCGGGACAGGTTAACATGGCTAGCAGGAGATACGCAGTATTTT
>TRBD1|few|TRBV2|TRBJ2-5
CASSAGGSQETQYF
TGTGCCAGCAGTGCAGGGGGCAGTCAAGAGACCCAGTACTTC
>-|few|TRBV27|TRBJ1-1
CASRPPQVGTEAFF
TGTGCCAGCAGACCCCCGCAGGTAGGCACTGAAGCTTTCTTT
>-|many|TRBV19|TRBJ1-1
CASSNGAANTEAFF
TGTGCCAGTAGTAACGGGGCAGCGAACACTGAAGCTTTCTTT
>-|-|TRBV7-9|TRBJ2-1
CASSLRRVLRSDEQFF
TGTGCCAGCAGCTTACGCCGGGTCCTCAGGAGCGATGAGCAGTTCTTC
>TRBD2|-|TRBV5-1|TRBJ2-7
CASSLDGGGVYEQYF
TGCGCCAGCAGCTTGGATGGTGGGGGGGTATACGAGCAGTACTTC
>-|-|TRBV4-1|TRBJ2-7
CASSQGPRQGITYEQYF
TGCGCCAGCAGCCAAGGTCCTCGGCAGGGTATTACCTACGAGCAGTACTTC
>-|-|TRBV7-9|TRBJ1-1
CASKRATGSFEAFF
TGTGCCAGCAAGAGGGCCACCGGATCTTTTGAAGCTTTCTTT
>TRBD2|few|TRBV27|TRBJ2-7
CASSQGLAGVPYEQYF
TGTGCCAGCAGTCAGGGACTAGCGGGAGTCCCCTACGAGCAGTACTTC
>TRBD2|-|TRBV7-9|TRBJ2-1
CASSPTSGRGGEQFF
TGTGCCAGCAGCCCGACTAGCGGGAGGGGTGGTGAGCAGTTCTTC